The TCR beta chain described here comes from a study of control samples from healthy donors and cancer patients. Repertoires were generated with immunoSEQ multiplex PCR, while TCRdb's copy carries only in-frame clones and drops some. The table includes 80,000 or so clones, approximately 92% detected once. Germline values: CDR1 SGHAT, CDR2 FQNNGV. The ends lost 3 bases at V and 9 bases at J; junction bases unmatched: 2. The CDR3 length is 14 residues. This clonotype was obtained from an older woman in good health. The rearrangement joins TRBV11-2 to TRBJ2-1; TRBD2 matches at 13 bases. The sample consisted of blood. Here the CDR3 DNA reads TGTGCCAGCAGCTTTAGACTAGCGGGGGGTGAGCAGTTCTTC. Encoded protein: CASSFRLAGGEQFF.